Presented here are 24 T cell receptor beta chains from one specimen sequenced in a study of T cells in Graves' hyperthyroidism and ophthalmopathy (dated by TCRdb to about 2019). Library construction relied on multiplex PCR. TCRdb shows the sequencer as Illumina HiSeq 2000. TCR beta CDR3 regions were amplified from RNA transcripts. A first-round RT-PCR of the TCR CDR3 used the HTBI primer set with the Qiagen OneStep RT-PCR kit. TCRdb reprocessed the public reads (quality trimming at Q25 with fastp, clone calling with MiXCR) and kept in-frame beta chains. For every CDR3 protein sequence, its rows merge into one entry that carries the most common genes and DNA. This sample comprises about 270,000 distinct CDR3 sequences, approximately 23% of them detected only once. The top ten constitute around 65% of the sample. The source material was blood. Source of these receptors: a man aged 30-40 years with Graves' ophthalmopathy.

V usage is TRBV27 and J usage is TRBJ2-7; D remains unclear. V shed 6 bases and J shed 6 bases, with 9 bases lying between them. Germline V gives CDR1 MNHEY, CDR2 SMNVEV (reference sequence). This CDR3 spans 11 amino acids. The CDR3 region is CASSSSGEQYF. DNA for the CDR3: TGTGCCAGCAGCTCCTCGGGCGAGCAGTACTTC.

This chain links TRBV18 with TRBJ1-2; TRBD1 is a possible D gene (5 bases). Germline CDR1 reads KGHSH; CDR2 reads LQKENI. V dropped 3 bases and J dropped 0 bases, with 11 bases sitting between them. The CDR3 contains 15 residues. The CDR3 is CASSPEGRANYGYTF. The CDR3 DNA reads TGTGCCAGCTCACCGGAAGGCAGGGCTAACTATGGCTACACCTTC.

The table lists this clonotype with many counts. The V and J genes are TRBV11-1 and TRBJ2-7, with 8 bases aligning to TRBD1. The V gene's germline CDR1 is SGHAT and CDR2 FQDESV (reference sequence). This CDR3 has 13 amino acids. Unmatched junction bases numbered 7, after V lost 5 bases and J lost 7 bases. CDR3 sequence (DNA): TGTGCCAGCAGCCTGGGACAGGCGGGGGAGCAGTACTTC. Translating it yields CASSLGQAGEQYF. The full variable domain, its missing parts supplied by reference TRBV11-1 and TRBJ2-7, is EAEVAQSPRYKITEKSQAVAFWCDPISGHATLYWYRQILGQGPELLVQFQDESVVDDSQLPKDRFSAERLKGVDSTLKIQPAELGDSAMYLCASSLGQAGEQYFGPGTRLTVT.

Remarks on this clonotype: A much larger clonotype is one base distant, so this may be a read error. Because the CDR3 is missing its conserved closing phenylalanine or tryptophan, this is likely a read error. The J gene is TRBJ2-7, the V gene TRBV20-1; 9 bases align to TRBD2. The CDR3 loop spans 15 amino acids. Germline-derived CDR1 and CDR2 are DFQATT and SNEGSKA (reference sequence). V shed 5 bases and J 2 bases; nucleotides not matched to a gene: 10. DNA of the CDR3: TGCAGTGCTTTGTTAGGCGGGAGGGCCCCCTACGAGCAGTACCTC. Protein sequence: CSALLGGRAPYEQYL.

The V call is TRBV19, the J call TRBJ2-6; no reliable D call. CDR1 is LNHDA, CDR2 SQIVND, per germline (reference sequence). The CDR3 length is 13 residues. The V gene lost 7 bases and the J gene lost 0 bases, with 4 bases spanning the gap. Here the CDR3 DNA reads TGTGCCAGTAAGGCCTCTGGGGCCAACGTCCTGACTTTC. This codes for CASKASGANVLTF.

This chain joins TRBV6-1 and TRBJ2-7; no clear D gene. Per the germline V gene, CDR1 is MNHNS and CDR2 is SASEGT. The CDR3 spans 11 residues. The V end lost 3 bases, the J end lost 6 bases, and 6 bases lay between the germline ends. CDR3 DNA sequence: TGTGCCAGCAGTGATGATTGCGAGCAGTACTTC. This codes for CASSDDCEQYF.

There are a few counts of this clonotype. The rearrangement links TRBV9 to TRBJ2-7, with D possibly matching TRBD2 (6 bases). CDR1 is SGDLS, CDR2 YYNGEE, per germline. The CDR3 covers 15 residues. Trimming removed 8 bases from V and 2 bases from J, with 20 bases in between. As DNA, the CDR3 is TGTGCCAGTAGTAGGACCGGGACTGAAACCTACGAGCAGTACTTC. This codes for CASSRTGTETYEQYF.

V and J are TRBV7-6 and TRBJ2-3; 11 bases are a match to TRBD2. CDR1 SGHVS and CDR2 FNYEAQ come from the germline V gene. The CDR3 consists of 17 residues. The ends lost 5 bases at V and 4 bases at J; junction bases unmatched: 11. The CDR3 DNA reads as TGTGCCAGCAGCGCTCGGACTAGCGGGCATACCCCAGATACGCAGTATTTT. It is translated as CASSARTSGHTPDTQYF.

This clonotype occurred a few times. The gene calls are TRBV14 and TRBJ2-1, with TRBD2 identical over 8 bases. Germline values: CDR1 SGHDN, CDR2 FVKESK. Unmatched junction bases numbered 16, after V lost 7 bases and J lost 8 bases. This CDR3 comprises 16 residues. CDR3 sequence reads: CASTEGIGRAVDEQFF. The CDR3, as DNA: TGTGCCAGCACCGAAGGGATCGGGAGGGCCGTGGATGAGCAGTTCTTC.

This clonotype was picked up a small number of times. This chain uses TRBV14 with TRBJ1-5, with D perhaps TRBD1 (5 bases). This CDR3 is built from 15 residues. Per germline, CDR1 SGHDN and CDR2 FVKESK. Trimming shortened V by 1 base and J by 3 bases, and 10 bases separated the two germline ends. The CDR3 sequence: CASSQAGTPNQPQHF. CDR3 nucleotides: TGTGCCAGCAGCCAAGCAGGGACCCCCAATCAGCCCCAGCATTTT.

This chain uses TRBV12-3 or TRBV12-4 with TRBJ2-1, with D perhaps TRBD2 (5 bases). Trimming took 3 bases from V and 0 from J, leaving 9 bases between them. CDR3 length: 15 amino acids. The CDR3 DNA reads TGTGCCAGCAGTTTCACGGGGAGCTCCTACAATGAGCAGTTCTTC. It codes for CASSFTGSSYNEQFF.

This clonotype was seen repeatedly, ten times or more. The rearrangement joins TRBV6-1 to TRBJ2-1, with TRBD1 as a possible D gene (5 bases). The CDR3 extends over 16 amino acids. Germline V CDR1 and CDR2: MNHNS, SASEGT. V was pared by 7 bases and J by 3 bases, with 19 bases between. CDR3 region: CASIGAFARIYNEQFF. Here the CDR3 DNA reads TGTGCCAGCATAGGGGCCTTTGCCAGGATCTACAATGAGCAGTTCTTC.

This clonotype showed up just once. DNA for the CDR3: TGTGCCAGCAGTGAAGGGACTAGCGGGAGGGCCGGGGAGACCCAGTACTTC. It codes for CASSEGTSGRAGETQYF. The chain links TRBV12-3 or TRBV12-4 to TRBJ2-5, with 16 bases aligning to TRBD2. V lost 5 bases to trimming and J lost 5 bases; unmatched junction nucleotides: 8. The length of the CDR3 is 17 residues.

The chain combines TRBV5-1 with TRBJ2-7; 11 bases match TRBD2. This CDR3 has 18 amino acids. CDR1 and CDR2 from the germline V gene are SGHRS and YFSETQ. With V trimmed by 0 bases and J by 6 bases, 14 bases remained unmatched. CDR3 in DNA: TGCGCCAGCAGCTTGGGGCCTAGCGGGGGGACCGGGATCGCCGAGCAGTACTTC. As protein: CASSLGPSGGTGIAEQYF.

This chain uses TRBV6-1 with TRBJ1-1; D not resolved. Trimming removed 7 bases at V and 2 bases at J, with 11 bases between. Germline assignment: CDR1 MNHNS and CDR2 SASEGT. The CDR3 has 13 residues. The CDR3 DNA follows: TGTGCCAGCAAGCGGATGGCTAACACTGAAGCTTTCTTT. Protein sequence: CASKRMANTEAFF.

This chain connects TRBV27 to TRBJ1-2, with 7 positions matching TRBD1. This CDR3 has 14 amino acids. Losses at the gene ends were 4 bases for V and 3 bases for J; bases not matched to a gene: 5. Germline CDR1 reads MNHEY; CDR2 reads SMNVEV (reference sequence). The CDR3 region is CASSSPGQHYGYTF. CDR3 bases: TGTGCCAGCAGTTCTCCGGGACAGCACTATGGCTACACCTTC.

This clonotype was seen more than once but under ten times. The chain uses TRBV6-1 and TRBJ2-6; D is unclear. V was clipped by 6 bases and J by 0 bases, with 15 bases between them. Germline values: CDR1 MNHNS, CDR2 SASEGT. There are 17 residues in the CDR3. CDR3 nucleotides: TGTGCCAGCAGCTTAATCCGCCGAACCTCTGGGGCCAACGTCCTGACTTTC. Residues: CASSLIRRTSGANVLTF.

This clonotype was counted ten times or more. The rearrangement uses TRBV11-2 and TRBJ2-4; the match to TRBD1 covers 7 bases. Germline CDR1 and CDR2: SGHAT and FQNNGV. V lost 7 bases to trimming and J lost 0 bases; unmatched junction nucleotides: 6. The CDR3 totals 15 residues. This chain's CDR3 is CASTTGTIAKNIQYF. CDR3 bases: TGTGCCAGCACGACAGGGACCATAGCCAAAAACATTCAGTACTTC. Full variable domain (outside the CDR3, taken from reference TRBV11-2 and TRBJ2-4): EAGVAQSPRYKIIEKRQSVAFWCNPISGHATLYWYQQILGQGPKLLIQFQNNGVVDDSQLPKDRFSAERLKGVDSTLKIQPAKLEDSAVYLCASTTGTIAKNIQYFGAGTRLSVL.

This clonotype was recorded many times. The chain couples TRBV11-2 to TRBJ2-4; D not resolved. CDR3 length equals 14 residues. Trimming removed 5 bases from V and 0 bases from J, with 8 bases in between. The germline CDR1 and CDR2 sequences are SGHAT and FQNNGV. The DNA for the CDR3 is TGTGCCAGCAGCCCCGAGCTAGCCAAAAACATTCAGTACTTC. It encodes CASSPELAKNIQYF.

This clonotype was counted only a few times. The CDR3 DNA reads as TGTGCCAGCAGTTACACCTCCGGGACCGTCCTCGGGGAGCAGTACTTC. This codes for CASSYTSGTVLGEQYF. V and J are TRBV6-5 and TRBJ2-7, with D possibly being TRBD1 or TRBD2 (5 bases each). Trimming removed 2 bases at V and 7 bases at J, with 21 bases between. Per germline, CDR1 MNHEY and CDR2 SVGAGI. The CDR3 contains 16 residues.

The chain employs TRBV5-1 and TRBJ1-2; no definite D call. Germline V gives CDR1 SGHRS, CDR2 YFSETQ. The CDR3 is 15 residues long. V lost 0 bases to trimming and J lost 6 bases, with 15 bases between them. The CDR3 DNA reads TGCGCCAGCAGCTTGGCGGTCCGATCGGGCGATGGCTACACCTTC. Translation gives CASSLAVRSGDGYTF.

This clonotype was seen ten or more times. The V and J genes are TRBV20-1 and TRBJ2-7; 11 bases are shared with TRBD1. V shed 7 bases and J 2 bases; nucleotides not matched to a gene: 7. This CDR3 is 14 amino acids long. The germline V gene has CDR1 DFQATT and CDR2 SNEGSKA (reference sequence). CDR3 bases: TGCAGTGTTACCGGGACAGGGGGGACCTACGAGCAGTACTTC. Translating it yields CSVTGTGGTYEQYF.

This clonotype was seen repeatedly, ten times or more. The chain recombines TRBV30 with TRBJ1-1; weak D call: TRBD1 (5 bases). The CDR3 is made up of 13 amino acids. The V and J ends lost 5 bases and 1 base respectively, with 11 bases between them. Germline values: CDR1 GTSNPN, CDR2 SVGIG (reference sequence). CDR3 nucleotides: TGTGCCTGGGAGCGAACAGGGAACACTGAAGCTTTCTTT. Its translation: CAWERTGNTEAFF.

CDR3 residues: CASSPQGGGYSNTGELFF. In nucleotides, the CDR3 is TGTGCCAGCAGCCCCCAGGGGGGGGGATACTCGAACACCGGGGAGCTGTTTTTT. The chain is built from TRBV3-1 and TRBJ2-2; either TRBD1 or TRBD2 may fit D (7 bases each). The CDR3 has 18 residues. V was trimmed by 4 bases and J by 0 bases, leaving 18 bases between them. Germline CDR1 LGHDT, CDR2 YNNKEL (reference sequence).